This T cell receptor beta chain was profiled in a study of T cell responses to AZD1222 COVID-19 vaccine. Study results and limitations: Clonal diversity was possibly underestimated, and the donors were mostly white British, with more females.

The V gene's germline CDR1 is KGHDR and CDR2 SFDVKD. The CDR3 sequence is 15 residues long. The V segment lost 3 bases and the J segment 2 bases; nucleotides outside the gene matches: 5. Remarks on this clone: Its antigen is unknown.

Some clones are missing from TCRdb's copy, which holds only in-frame ones; the method was immunoSEQ multiplex PCR. This sample has 190,000 or so clones, with more than 75% found just once. Sequences were derived from peripheral blood, sampled 28 days after the second AZD1222 dose. The clonotype comes from an adult who received the AZD1222 COVID-19 vaccine. The rearrangement uses TRBV24-1 and TRBJ2-7, with TRBD1 matching 8 bases. The CDR3 region is CATSDRGTGAYEQYF. CDR3 sequence (DNA): TGTGCCACCAGTGATCGCGGGACAGGAGCCTACGAGCAGTACTTC.